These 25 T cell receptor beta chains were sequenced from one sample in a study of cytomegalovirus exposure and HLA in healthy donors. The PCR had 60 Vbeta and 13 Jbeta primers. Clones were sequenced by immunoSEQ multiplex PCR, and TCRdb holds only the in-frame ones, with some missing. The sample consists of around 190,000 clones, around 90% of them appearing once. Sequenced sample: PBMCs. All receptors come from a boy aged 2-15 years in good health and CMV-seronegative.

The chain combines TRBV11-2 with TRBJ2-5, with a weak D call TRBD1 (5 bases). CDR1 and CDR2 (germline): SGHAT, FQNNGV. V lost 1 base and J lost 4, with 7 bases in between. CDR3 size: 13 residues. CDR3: CASSLGQRETQYF. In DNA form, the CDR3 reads TGTGCCAGCAGCTTAGGACAGCGAGAGACCCAGTACTTC.

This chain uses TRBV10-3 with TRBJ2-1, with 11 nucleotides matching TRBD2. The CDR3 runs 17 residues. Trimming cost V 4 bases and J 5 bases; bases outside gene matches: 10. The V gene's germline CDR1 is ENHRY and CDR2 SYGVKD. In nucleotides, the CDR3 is TGTGCCATCAGTGGGGCTACGACTAGCGGGACGAACAATGAGCAGTTCTTC. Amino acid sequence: CAISGATTSGTNNEQFF.

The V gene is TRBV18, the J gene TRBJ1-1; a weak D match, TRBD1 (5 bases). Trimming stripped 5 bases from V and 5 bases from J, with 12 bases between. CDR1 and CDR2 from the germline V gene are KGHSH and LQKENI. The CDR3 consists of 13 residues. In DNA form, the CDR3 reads TGTGCCAGCTCAGAAGGGGCAGGGACTGAAGCTTTCTTT. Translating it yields CASSEGAGTEAFF.

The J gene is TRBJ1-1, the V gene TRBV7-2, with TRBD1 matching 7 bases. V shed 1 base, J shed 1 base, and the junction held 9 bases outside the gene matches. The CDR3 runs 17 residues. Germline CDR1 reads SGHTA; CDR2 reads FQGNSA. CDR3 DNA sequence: TGTGCCAGCAGCTTAGTAGGGGGCGAGTTTTGGAACACTGAAGCTTTCTTT. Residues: CASSLVGGEFWNTEAFF. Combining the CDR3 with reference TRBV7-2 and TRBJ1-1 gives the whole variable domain GAGVSQSPSNKVTEKGKDVELRCDPISGHTALYWYRQSLGQGLEFLIYFQGNSAPDKSGLPSDRFSAERTGGSVSTLTIQRTQQEDSAVYLCASSLVGGEFWNTEAFFGQGTRLTVV.

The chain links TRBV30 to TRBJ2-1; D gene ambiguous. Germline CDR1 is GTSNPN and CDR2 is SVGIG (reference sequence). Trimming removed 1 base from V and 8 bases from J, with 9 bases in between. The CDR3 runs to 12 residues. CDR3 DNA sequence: TGTGCCTGGAGTGGCAGTTTCCATGAGCAGTTCTTC. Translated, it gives CAWSGSFHEQFF.

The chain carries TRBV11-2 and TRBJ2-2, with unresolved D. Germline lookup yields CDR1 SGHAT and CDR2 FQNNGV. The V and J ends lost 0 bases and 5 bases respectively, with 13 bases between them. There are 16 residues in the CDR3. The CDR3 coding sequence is TGTGCCAGCAGCTTAGATGCATACTATGAGACCGGGGAGCTGTTTTTT. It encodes CASSLDAYYETGELFF.

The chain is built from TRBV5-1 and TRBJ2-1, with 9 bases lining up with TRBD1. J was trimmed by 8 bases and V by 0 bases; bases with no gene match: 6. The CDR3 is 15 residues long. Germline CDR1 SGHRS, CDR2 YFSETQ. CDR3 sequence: CASSLAGTGHYEQFF. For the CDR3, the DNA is TGCGCCAGCAGCTTGGCCGGGACAGGGCACTATGAGCAGTTCTTC.

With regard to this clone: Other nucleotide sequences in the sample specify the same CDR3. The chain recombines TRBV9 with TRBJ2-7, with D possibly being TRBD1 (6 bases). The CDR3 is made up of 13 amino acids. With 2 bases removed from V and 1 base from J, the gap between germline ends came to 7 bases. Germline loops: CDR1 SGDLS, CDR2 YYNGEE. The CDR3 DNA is TGTGCCAGCAGCGTGGGGGCATCCTACGAGCAGTACTTC. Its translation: CASSVGASYEQYF.

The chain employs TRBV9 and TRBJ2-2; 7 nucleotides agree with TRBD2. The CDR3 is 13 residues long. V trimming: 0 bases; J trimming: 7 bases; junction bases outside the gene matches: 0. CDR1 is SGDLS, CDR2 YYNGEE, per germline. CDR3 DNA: TGTGCCAGCAGCGTAGGGACTAGCGGGGAGCTGTTTTTT. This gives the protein CASSVGTSGELFF.

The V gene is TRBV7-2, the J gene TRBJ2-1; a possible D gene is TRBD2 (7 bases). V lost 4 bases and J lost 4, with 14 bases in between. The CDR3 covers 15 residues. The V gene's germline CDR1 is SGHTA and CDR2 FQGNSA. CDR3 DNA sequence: TGTGCCAGCAGCTCGGAGGGAGGGGGATACAATGAGCAGTTCTTC. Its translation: CASSSEGGGYNEQFF.

CDR3 coding DNA: TGTGCCAGCAGCTACGGACAGACCGTAGCCAAAAACATTCAGTACTTC. Its protein product is CASSYGQTVAKNIQYF. The rearrangement uses TRBV5-5 and TRBJ2-4; possible D gene TRBD1, 6 bases. The germline V gene encodes CDR1 SGHKS and CDR2 YYEKEE (reference sequence). V lost 3 bases to trimming and J lost 0 bases, with 13 bases between them. The CDR3 extends over 16 amino acids.

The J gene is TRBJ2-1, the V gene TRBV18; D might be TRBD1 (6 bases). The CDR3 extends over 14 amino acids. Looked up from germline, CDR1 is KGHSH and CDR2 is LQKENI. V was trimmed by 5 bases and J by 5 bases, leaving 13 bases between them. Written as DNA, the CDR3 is TGTGCCAGCTCATCGAACAGGGACGACAATGAGCAGTTCTTC. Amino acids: CASSSNRDDNEQFF. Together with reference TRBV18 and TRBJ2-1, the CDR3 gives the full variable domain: NAGVMQNPRHLVRRRGQEARLRCSPMKGHSHVYWYRQLPEEGLKFMVYLQKENIIDESGMPKERFSAEFPKEGPSILRIQQVVRGDSAAYFCASSSNRDDNEQFFGPGTRLTVL.

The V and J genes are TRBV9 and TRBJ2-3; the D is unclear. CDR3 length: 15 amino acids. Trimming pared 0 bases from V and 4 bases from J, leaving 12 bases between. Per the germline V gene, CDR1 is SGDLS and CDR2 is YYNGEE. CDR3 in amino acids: CASSVDEVWADTQYF. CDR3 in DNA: TGTGCCAGCAGCGTAGACGAGGTGTGGGCAGATACGCAGTATTTT.

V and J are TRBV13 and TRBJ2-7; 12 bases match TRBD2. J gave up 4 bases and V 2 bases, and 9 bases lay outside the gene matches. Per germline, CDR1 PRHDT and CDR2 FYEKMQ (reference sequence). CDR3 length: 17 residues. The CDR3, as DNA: TGTGCCAGCAGCTTAAGGACAGGGGGGACTAGCGGGTACGAGCAGTACTTC. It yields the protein CASSLRTGGTSGYEQYF.

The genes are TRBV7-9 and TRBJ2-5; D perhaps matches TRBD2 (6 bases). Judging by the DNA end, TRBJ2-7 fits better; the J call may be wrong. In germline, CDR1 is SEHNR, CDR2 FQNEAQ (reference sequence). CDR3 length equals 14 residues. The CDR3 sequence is CASSQRVGRYEQYF. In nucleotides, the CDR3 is TGTGCCAGCAGCCAAAGGGTAGGGAGGTACGAGCAGTACTTC.

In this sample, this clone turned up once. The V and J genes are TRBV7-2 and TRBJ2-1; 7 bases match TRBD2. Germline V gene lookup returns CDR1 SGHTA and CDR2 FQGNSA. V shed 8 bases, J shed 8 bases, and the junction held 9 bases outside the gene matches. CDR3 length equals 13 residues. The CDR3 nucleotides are TGTGCCAGCCGGCGGGAGATGACGCATGAGCAGTTCTTC. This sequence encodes CASRREMTHEQFF. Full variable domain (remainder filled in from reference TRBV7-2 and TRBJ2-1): GAGVSQSPSNKVTEKGKDVELRCDPISGHTALYWYRQSLGQGLEFLIYFQGNSAPDKSGLPSDRFSAERTGGSVSTLTIQRTQQEDSAVYLCASRREMTHEQFFGPGTRLTVL.

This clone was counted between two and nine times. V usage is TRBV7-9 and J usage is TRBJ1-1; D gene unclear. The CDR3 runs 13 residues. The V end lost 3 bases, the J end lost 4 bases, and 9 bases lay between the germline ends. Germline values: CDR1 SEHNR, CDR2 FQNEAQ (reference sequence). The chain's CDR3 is CASSLIPGTEAFF. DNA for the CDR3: TGTGCCAGCAGCTTGATCCCCGGCACTGAAGCTTTCTTT.

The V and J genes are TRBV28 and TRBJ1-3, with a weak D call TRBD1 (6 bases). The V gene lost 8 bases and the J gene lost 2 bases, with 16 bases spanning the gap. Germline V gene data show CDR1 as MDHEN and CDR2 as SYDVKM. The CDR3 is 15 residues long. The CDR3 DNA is TGTGCCAGCGGTGGAGAGGACAGCACTGGAAACACCATATATTTT. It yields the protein CASGGEDSTGNTIYF.

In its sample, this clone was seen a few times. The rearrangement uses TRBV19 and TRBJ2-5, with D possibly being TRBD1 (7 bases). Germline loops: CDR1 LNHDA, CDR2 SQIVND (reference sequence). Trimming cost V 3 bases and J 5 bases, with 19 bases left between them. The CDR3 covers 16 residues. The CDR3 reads CASSIRDPQGGETQYF. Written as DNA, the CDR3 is TGTGCCAGTAGTATCCGGGACCCCCAGGGGGGTGAGACCCAGTACTTC.

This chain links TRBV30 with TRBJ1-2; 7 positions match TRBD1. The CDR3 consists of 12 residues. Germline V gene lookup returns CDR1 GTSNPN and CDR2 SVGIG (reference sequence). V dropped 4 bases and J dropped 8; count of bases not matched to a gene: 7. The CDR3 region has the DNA TGTGCCTGGATTACAGGGGCCCCCGGCTACACCTTC. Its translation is CAWITGAPGYTF.

The CDR3 here is CASSPGLAGPDASGANVLTF. DNA for the CDR3: TGTGCCAGCAGCCCGGGACTAGCGGGACCAGACGCCTCTGGGGCCAACGTCCTGACTTTC. The chain uses TRBV4-2 and TRBJ2-6; TRBD2 matches 13 bases. Trimming removed 4 bases from V and 0 bases from J; junction bases left unmatched: 9. CDR3 length equals 20 residues. From germline, CDR1 is LGHNA and CDR2 YNFKEQ.

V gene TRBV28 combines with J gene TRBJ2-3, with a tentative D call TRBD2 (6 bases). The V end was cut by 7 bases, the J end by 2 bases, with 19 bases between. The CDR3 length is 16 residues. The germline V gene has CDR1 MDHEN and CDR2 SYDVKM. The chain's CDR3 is CASTSPSDIYTDTQYF. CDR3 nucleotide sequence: TGTGCCAGCACTAGTCCTAGCGATATATACACAGATACGCAGTATTTT.

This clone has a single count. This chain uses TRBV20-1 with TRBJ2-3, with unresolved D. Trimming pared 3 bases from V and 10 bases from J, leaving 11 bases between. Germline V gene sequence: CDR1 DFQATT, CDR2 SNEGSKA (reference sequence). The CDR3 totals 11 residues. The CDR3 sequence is CSASVVGPQYF. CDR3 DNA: TGCAGTGCTAGTGTAGTTGGTCCGCAGTATTTT.

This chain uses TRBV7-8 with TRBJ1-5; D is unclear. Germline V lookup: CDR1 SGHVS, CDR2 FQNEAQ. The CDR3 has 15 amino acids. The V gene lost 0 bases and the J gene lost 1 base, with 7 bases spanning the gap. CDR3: CASSLASQSNQPQHF. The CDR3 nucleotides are TGTGCCAGCAGCTTAGCGTCGCAGAGCAATCAGCCCCAGCATTTT.

The CDR3 loop is CASSPGGRVDTQYF. The CDR3 DNA reads TGTGCCAGCAGCCCCGGGGGGCGCGTAGATACGCAGTATTTT. The rearrangement uses TRBV7-9 and TRBJ2-3; a possible D gene is TRBD2 (7 bases). V lost 5 bases and J lost 5, with 14 bases in between. CDR3 length equals 14 residues. Germline-derived CDR1 and CDR2 are SEHNR and FQNEAQ (reference sequence).